One sample yielded the 3 T cell receptor beta chains listed below, sequenced in a study of cytomegalovirus exposure and HLA in healthy donors. In the PCR, 60 Vbeta and 13 Jbeta primers were used. Using immunoSEQ multiplex PCR, the repertoire was profiled, and TCRdb retains in-frame clones only, with some absent. The sample consists of fewer than 150,000 clones, 67% of them appearing once. Sequencing was carried out using PBMCs. These receptors were taken from a man younger than 30 in good health and CMV-seropositive.

This clone was seen only once. One end of the junction is discordant with germline, which a read error may explain. The chain couples TRBV19 to TRBJ1-6; no definite D call. Germline V gives CDR1 LNHDA, CDR2 SQIVND (reference sequence). There are 14 residues in the CDR3. The CDR3 bases are TGTGCCAGTAGTAGAGACTCCTATAATTCACTCCTCCACTTT. Protein: CASSRDSYNSLLHF.

This clone showed up just a few times. The chain combines TRBV7-8 with TRBJ2-7; maybe TRBD1 (5 bases). Germline V CDR1 and CDR2: SGHVS, FQNEAQ. Trimming left V 2 bases short and J 1 base short, with 6 bases between. The CDR3 has 13 residues. This CDR3 reads CASSLRQSYEQYV. The CDR3 coding sequence is TGTGCCAGCAGCTTACGACAGTCCTACGAGCAGTACGTC.

This chain connects TRBV29-1 to TRBJ2-1; 7 positions match TRBD1. CDR1 and CDR2 from the germline V gene are SQVTM and ANQGSEA. The V segment lost 4 bases and the J segment 3 bases; nucleotides outside the gene matches: 3. CDR3 length: 13 residues. The CDR3 nucleotides read TGCAGCGTTGGCCGGGACAGCTACAATGAGCAGTTCTTC. Translation: CSVGRDSYNEQFF.